This TCR beta chain was found in a study of blood T cell repertoires in COVID-19. Study-level information: T cells, B-cell-depleted T cells, or PBMCs supplied cDNA or gDNA.

Generated by immunoSEQ multiplex PCR, the TCRdb table keeps only in-frame clones and is missing some. The sample shows just over 650,000 clones, about nine tenths of them seen only once. The receptor's source is a woman between 18 and 29 years old with acute or convalescent COVID-19. The sequenced sample was peripheral blood.

CDR3 DNA sequence: TGTGCCAGCCACACGAGGGACAGAGGTGGCTACACCTTC. This sequence encodes CASHTRDRGGYTF. The chain uses TRBV7-9 and TRBJ1-2; TRBD1 aligns across 7 bases. CDR3 length equals 13 residues. The ends lost 8 bases at V and 7 bases at J; junction bases unmatched: 10. From germline, CDR1 is SEHNR and CDR2 FQNEAQ (reference sequence).